This T cell receptor (beta chain) is from a study of blood T cell repertoires in COVID-19. Sequencing used immunoSEQ multiplex PCR; TCRdb keeps in-frame clones, though not all of them. This table holds some 130,000 clones, approximately 90% found once. CDR3 length: 16 residues. J was trimmed by 5 bases and V by 4 bases; bases with no gene match: 11. The germline V gene encodes CDR1 SGHAT and CDR2 FQNNGV. Input material: peripheral blood. The chain employs TRBV11-2 and TRBJ1-1; 9 nucleotides agree with TRBD1. The clonotype comes from a man aged 55 to 69 with COVID-19, enrolled during active disease. This CDR3 is CASSYPPGGTGTEAFF. The CDR3 nucleotides read TGTGCCAGCAGCTATCCCCCCGGCGGGACAGGGACTGAAGCTTTCTTT.